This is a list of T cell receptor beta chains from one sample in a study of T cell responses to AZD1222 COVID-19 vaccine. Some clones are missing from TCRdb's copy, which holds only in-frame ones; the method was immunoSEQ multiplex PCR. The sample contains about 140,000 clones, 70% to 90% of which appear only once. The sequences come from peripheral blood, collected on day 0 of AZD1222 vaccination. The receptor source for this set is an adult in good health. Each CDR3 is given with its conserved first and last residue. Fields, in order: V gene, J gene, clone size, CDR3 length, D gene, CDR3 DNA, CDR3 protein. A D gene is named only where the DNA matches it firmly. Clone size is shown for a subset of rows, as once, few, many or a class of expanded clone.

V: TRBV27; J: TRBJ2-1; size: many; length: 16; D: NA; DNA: TGTGCCAGCAGTTTAGAGATAGGGCCCGGATACAATGAGCAGTTCTTC; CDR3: CASSLEIGPGYNEQFF
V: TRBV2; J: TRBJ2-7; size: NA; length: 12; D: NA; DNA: TGTGCCAGCAGAGGGTTCTCCTACGAGCAGTACTTC; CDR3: CASRGFSYEQYF
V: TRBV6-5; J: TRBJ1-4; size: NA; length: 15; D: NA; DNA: TGTGCCAGCAGGACGACAGGCCCCGCCGGTGAAAAACTGTTTTTT; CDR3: CASRTTGPAGEKLFF
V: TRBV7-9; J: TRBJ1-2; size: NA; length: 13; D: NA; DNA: TGTGCCAGCAGCTTAGACCCACAGGATGGCTACACCTTC; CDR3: CASSLDPQDGYTF
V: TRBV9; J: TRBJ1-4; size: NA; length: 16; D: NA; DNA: TGTGCCAGCAGCGCGGGGATAGGACAAGGGGGTGAAAAACTGTTTTTT; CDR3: CASSAGIGQGGEKLFF
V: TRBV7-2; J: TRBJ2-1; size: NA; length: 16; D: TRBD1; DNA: TGTGCCAGCAAAACGGGACAGGGACCAACTCGCAATGAGCAGTTCTTC; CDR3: CASKTGQGPTRNEQFF
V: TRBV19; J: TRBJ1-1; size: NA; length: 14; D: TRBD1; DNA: TGTGCCAGTAGTAATGGACAGGGGGCTACTGAAGCTTTCTTT; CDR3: CASSNGQGATEAFF
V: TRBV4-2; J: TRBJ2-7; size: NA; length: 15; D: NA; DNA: TGTGCCAGCAGCCAAGTTACGTGGGATAAGTACGAGCAGTACTTC; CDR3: CASSQVTWDKYEQYF
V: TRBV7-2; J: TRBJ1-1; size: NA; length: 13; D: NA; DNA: TGTGCCAGCAGCTTAGCGCACAACACTGAAGCTTTCTTT; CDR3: CASSLAHNTEAFF
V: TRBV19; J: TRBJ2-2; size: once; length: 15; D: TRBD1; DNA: TGTGCCAGTAGCCTACAGGGGCCAAACACCGGGGAGCTGTTTTTT; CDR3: CASSLQGPNTGELFF
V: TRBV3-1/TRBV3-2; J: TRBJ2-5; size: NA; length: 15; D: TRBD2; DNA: TGTGCCAGCAGCCACAGACTAGCGGGAGGGGAGACCCAGTACTTC; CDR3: CASSHRLAGGETQYF
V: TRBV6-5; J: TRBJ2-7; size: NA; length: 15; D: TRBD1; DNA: TGTGCCAGCAGAGACTCTCTACAGGGGGCCTACGAGCAGTACTTC; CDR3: CASRDSLQGAYEQYF
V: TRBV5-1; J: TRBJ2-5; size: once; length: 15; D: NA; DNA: TGCGCCAGCAGCTTGTCCCGGACAAAGGGAGAGACCCAGTACTTC; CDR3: CASSLSRTKGETQYF
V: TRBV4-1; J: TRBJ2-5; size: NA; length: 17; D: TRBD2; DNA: TGCGCCAGCAGCCAAGATGGCGCGGGAGAGGAGCAAGAGACCCAGTACTTC; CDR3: CASSQDGAGEEQETQYF
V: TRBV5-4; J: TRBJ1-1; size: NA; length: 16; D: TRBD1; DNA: TGTGCCAGCAGCACCCCTACCCCGGGACAGGGGGACCAAGCTTTCTTT; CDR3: CASSTPTPGQGDQAFF
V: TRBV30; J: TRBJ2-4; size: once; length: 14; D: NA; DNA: TGTGCCTGGAGTGCGGGTAGCCACCGAAACATTCAGTACTTC; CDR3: CAWSAGSHRNIQYF
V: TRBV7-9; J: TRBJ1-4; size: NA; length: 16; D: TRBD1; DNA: TGTGCCAGCAGCTTAGTTGACAGGGGGCCTCGAGAAAAACTGTTTTTT; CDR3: CASSLVDRGPREKLFF
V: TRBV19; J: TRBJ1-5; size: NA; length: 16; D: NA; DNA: TGTGCCAGTAGTCGTCTCATCCAGGCTAGCAATCAGCCCCAGCATTTT; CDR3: CASSRLIQASNQPQHF
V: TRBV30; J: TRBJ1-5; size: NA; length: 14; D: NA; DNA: TGTGCCTGGAGTACCGGGTCCAGCAATCAGCCCCAGCATTTT; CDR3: CAWSTGSSNQPQHF
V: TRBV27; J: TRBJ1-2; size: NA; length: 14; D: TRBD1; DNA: TGTGCCAGCAGTGCGGGACAGGGGAACTATGGCTACACCTTC; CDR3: CASSAGQGNYGYTF
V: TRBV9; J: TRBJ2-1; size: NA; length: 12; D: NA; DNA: TGTGCCAGCAGCGTAGACACGGGTGAGCAGTTCTTC; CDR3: CASSVDTGEQFF
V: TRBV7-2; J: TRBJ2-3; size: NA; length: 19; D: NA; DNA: TGTGCCAGCAGCTTAGGGGATAGGGGGAGGACGTCTAGCACAGATACGCAGTATTTT; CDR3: CASSLGDRGRTSSTDTQYF
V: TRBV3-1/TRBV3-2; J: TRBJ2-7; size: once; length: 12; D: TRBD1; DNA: TGTGCCAGCAGCCCTTGGACAGGGGATACGAACTTC; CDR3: CASSPWTGDTNF
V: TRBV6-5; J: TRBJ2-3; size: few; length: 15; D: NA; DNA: TGTGCCATCCTGCGGGTTGGGACTAGCACAGATACGCAGTATTTT; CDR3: CAILRVGTSTDTQYF
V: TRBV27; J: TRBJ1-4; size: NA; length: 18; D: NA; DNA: TGTGCCAGCAGTGCCAATCGAGGGGGGCCACGGGGGAATGAAAAACTGTTTTTT; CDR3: CASSANRGGPRGNEKLFF
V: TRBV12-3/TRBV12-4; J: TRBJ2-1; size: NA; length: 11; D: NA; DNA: TGTGCCAGCAGTTTTGGGGTTGACTCATTCTTC; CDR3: CASSFGVDSFF
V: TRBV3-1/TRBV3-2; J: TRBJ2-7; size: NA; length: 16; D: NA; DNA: TGTGCCAGCAGCCAAGGTCCTCCCGGGGCTGGGGACGAGCAGTACTTC; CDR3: CASSQGPPGAGDEQYF
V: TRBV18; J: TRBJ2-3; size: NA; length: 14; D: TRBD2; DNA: TGTGCCAGCGAAGGGAGCGGGAGTCCAGATACGCAGTATTTT; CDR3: CASEGSGSPDTQYF
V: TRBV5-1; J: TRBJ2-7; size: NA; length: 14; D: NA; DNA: TGCGCCAGCAGCCCCTTAAAGCGAGGGGACGAGCAGTACTTC; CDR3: CASSPLKRGDEQYF
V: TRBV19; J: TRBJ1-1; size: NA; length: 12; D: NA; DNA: TGTGCCAGTAGGGGATCTGACACTGAAGCTTTCTTT; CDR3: CASRGSDTEAFF
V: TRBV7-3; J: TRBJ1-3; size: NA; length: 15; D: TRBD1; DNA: TGTGCCAGCAGCCTGACAGGGGTAGCTGGAAACACCATATATTTT; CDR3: CASSLTGVAGNTIYF
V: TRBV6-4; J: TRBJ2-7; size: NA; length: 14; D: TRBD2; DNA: TGTGCCAGCAAAGGGACTAGCGGGATCTACGAGCAGTACTTC; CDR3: CASKGTSGIYEQYF
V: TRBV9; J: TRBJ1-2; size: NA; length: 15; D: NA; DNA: TGTGCCAGCAGCGTAGGTCAGGGAGCTAACTATGGCTACACCTTC; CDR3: CASSVGQGANYGYTF
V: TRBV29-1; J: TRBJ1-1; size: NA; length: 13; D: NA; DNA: TGCAGCGTTGTTCCAGTCTCTCGCACTGAAGCTTTCTTT; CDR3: CSVVPVSRTEAFF
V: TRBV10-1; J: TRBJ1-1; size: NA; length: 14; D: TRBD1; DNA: TGCGCCAGCAGTGAAGGACAGGGGGGGACTGAAGCTTTCTTT; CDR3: CASSEGQGGTEAFF
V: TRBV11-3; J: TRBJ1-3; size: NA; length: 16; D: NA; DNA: TGTGCCAGCAGCTCCCGGGGGGGACGTCTTGGAAACACCATATATTTT; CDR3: CASSSRGGRLGNTIYF
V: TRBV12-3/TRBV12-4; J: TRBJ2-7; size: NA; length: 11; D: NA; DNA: TGTGCCAGCAGTCCGTCCTACGAGCAGTACTTC; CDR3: CASSPSYEQYF
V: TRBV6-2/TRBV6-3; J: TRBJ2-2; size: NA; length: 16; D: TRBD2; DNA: TGTGCCAGCAGTTACTCGTCCGGGACTAGAACCGGGGAGCTGTTTTTT; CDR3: CASSYSSGTRTGELFF